The sequence of this T cell receptor (beta chain) was determined in a study of Graves' ophthalmopathy and Graves' hyperthyroidism. Study in general: The collection of peripheral blood took place at initial diagnosis, before any treatment. The study's findings and limits: The model predicted ophthalmopathy progression with about 70% sensitivity and around 72% specificity. A majority of expanded thyroid clonotypes exceeding 0.001 frequency were likewise present in blood.

V lost 2 bases and J lost 4, with 17 bases in between. Looked up from germline, CDR1 is GTSNPN and CDR2 is SVGIG (reference sequence). CDR3 length: 16 residues. The study amplified TCR beta CDR3 regions using RNA transcripts. HTBI primers were employed in first-round RT-PCR, then a second-round multiplex PCR followed. TCRdb re-derived calls from the multiplex PCR reads in MiXCR, one entry per CDR3 protein. The sample lists under 250,000 distinct CDR3 sequences, roughly 21% occurring once. Points on this clonotype: Its target is unknown.

V and J are TRBV30 and TRBJ2-2; a weak D match, TRBD1 (7 bases). Material: peripheral blood. The sequence came from a woman in her fifties or sixties with Graves' ophthalmopathy. Here the CDR3 reads CAWSPLGQGGTGELFF. The CDR3 coding sequence is TGTGCCTGGAGTCCCCTGGGGCAGGGGGGCACCGGGGAGCTGTTTTTT.